This T cell receptor (beta chain) was sequenced for a study of T cell responses to AZD1222 COVID-19 vaccine. As for the study in general: Analyses pooled second doses at about 4 or about 12 weeks.

Sequencing used immunoSEQ multiplex PCR; TCRdb keeps in-frame clones, though not all of them. This table holds fewer than 200,000 clones, over 80% found once. The V end lost 0 bases, the J end lost 4 bases, and 1 base lay between the germline ends. Germline V gene data show CDR1 as LGHDT and CDR2 as YNNKEL (reference sequence). The CDR3 runs to 12 residues. The sequencing here drew on peripheral blood, taken on day 0 of AZD1222 vaccination. The sequence was obtained from an adult in good health. This sequence joins TRBV3-1 (or the pseudogene TRBV3-2) and TRBJ2-1; D ambiguous. CDR3 loop: CASSQEYNEQFF. DNA of the CDR3: TGTGCCAGCAGCCAAGAATACAATGAGCAGTTCTTC.